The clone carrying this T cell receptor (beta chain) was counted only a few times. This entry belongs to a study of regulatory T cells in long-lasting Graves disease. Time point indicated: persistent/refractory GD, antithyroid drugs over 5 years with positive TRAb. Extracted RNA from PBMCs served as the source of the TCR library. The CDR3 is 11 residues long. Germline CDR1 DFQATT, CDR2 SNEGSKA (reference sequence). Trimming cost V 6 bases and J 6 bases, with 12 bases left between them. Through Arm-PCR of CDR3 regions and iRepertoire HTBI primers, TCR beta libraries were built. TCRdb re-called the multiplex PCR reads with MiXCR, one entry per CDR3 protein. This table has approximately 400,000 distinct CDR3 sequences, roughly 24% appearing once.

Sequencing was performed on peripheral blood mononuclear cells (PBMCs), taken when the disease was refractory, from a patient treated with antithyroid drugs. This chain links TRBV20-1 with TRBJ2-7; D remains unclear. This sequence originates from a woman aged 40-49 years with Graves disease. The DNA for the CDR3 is TGCAGTGCCCCTAGGAAACGCGAGCAGTACTTC. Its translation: CSAPRKREQYF.